What follows is one T cell receptor beta chain and its context. It has no known antigen specificity. Nothing much larger sits one base from this clone, and base qualities are not available. The data originate from a study of vaccination effects on CD4 cells after COVID-19 (dated by TCRdb to the early 2020s). For the wider study: Each participant got two doses of an mRNA SARS-CoV-2 vaccine, either BNT162b2 or mRNA-1273. Pre-vaccine samples were drawn from a couple of convalescent patients 16 days and one week before the first dose, at 142 and 148 days after COVID-19 diagnosis. SARS-CoV-2 spike-specific CD4+ TCR repertoires were compared before and after mRNA vaccination in COVID-19 convalescent patients and in infection-naive vaccine recipients. A total of some eleven COVID-19 convalescent patients and a handful of SARS-CoV-2-naive healthy vaccine recipients were included in the full study. Cultures from other donors in the study were sequenced with the Oncomine TCR Beta short-read assay on an Illumina iSeq 100. Results and caveats for the whole study, not just this receptor: In convalescent patients, the post-vaccine spike-reactive repertoire was composed mainly of new vaccine-induced clones that were largely distinct from infection-induced clones. Only a small number of convalescent patients were included, and no early post-infection timepoints were available, which limited the study. Clones induced by infection and clones induced by vaccination both contracted markedly at late timepoints after vaccination, which fits with T cell responses waning over time.

Libraries were built with the immunoSEQ multiplex PCR assay. DNA from the cultured and isolated CD4+ T cells underwent TCR beta CDR3 sequencing. In the paper's pipeline: The analysis removed non-productive TCR sequences, trimmed reads to the CDR3 region, and retained only CDR3s that were 7 or more amino acids long. Antigen-specific clonotypes were identified with the MANAFEST web app by comparing expansion in peptide wells against reference cultures. Positive clones required FDR<0.05 expansion versus reference and all other wells, odds ratio above 5, and frequency above 0.1% in two replicate wells. A clonotype was called cross-reactive if it was significantly expanded both in SARS-CoV-2 spike wells and in at least one common cold coronavirus spike condition. Levenshtein distance calculated with the stringdist R package was used to assess CDR3 similarity, and unrooted trees were constructed with ape in R 3.6.1. TCRdb mirrors the immuneACCESS table, restricted to in-frame sequences. Some clones are absent from its copies; in checked studies, under half trace to an unresolved V gene, and the reason for the others is unknown. That table gives V, J and clone size, and the DNA gave D and trimming. The sample records 60,000 to 75,000 clones, roughly 73% of which are singletons. Of the sample, over 4.5% falls within the top ten clones.

Inclusive of the bounding cysteine and phenylalanine, the CDR3 is 14 residues long. Only CDR3 DNA is held: 42 bases, read in frame from base 1. In the germline V gene, CDR1 corresponds to KGHSH and CDR2 to LQKENI. V was cut back by 6 bases and J by 2 bases, leaving a gap of 13 bases between them. In the ViraFEST assay, PBMC were stimulated with viral peptide pools, and TCR sequencing was then used to find antigen-specific CD4+ T cell clonotypes based on their expansion. After around 11 days of culture, CD4+ T cells were isolated with the EasySep CD4+ T cell isolation kit. PCR-confirmed SARS-CoV-2 infection had occurred in convalescent patients between March and December 2020, before the Alpha, Beta and Delta variants emerged in the United States. Roughly 1.9 million PBMC per well were cultured with approximately 10 ug/ml peptides in IMDM containing approximately 4.6% human AB serum, around 10 IU/ml IL-2 and gentamicin. For the negative control culture condition, an HIV-1 Nef peptide pool was used. On days 3 and 7, half of the culture medium was replaced with fresh IL-2-containing medium. Unless otherwise noted, each peptide stimulation condition was cultured in triplicate wells. PBMC were separated from whole blood using Ficoll-Paque Plus gradient centrifugation and were then either cryopreserved at -140C or used fresh. The QIAamp micro DNA kit was used to extract genomic DNA from the cultured CD4+ T cells.

The source was CD4+ T cells from PBMCs cultured with HIV peptides, collected before COVID-19 vaccination. In the paper's terms, the cell subset or site label means: HIV-1 Nef peptide pool negative control/reference culture. The V gene is TRBV18 and the J gene is TRBJ1-2; a weak D assignment points to TRBD1 (5 bases agree). This receptor was identified in a human donor who had a prior SARS-CoV-2 infection. The CDR3 protein: CASSPRDGNYGYTF. The DNA sequence reads TGTGCCAGCTCGCCTCGGGACGGGAACTATGGCTACACCTTC.